What follows is one T cell receptor beta chain and its context. Assignment of participants to cohorts was predicated upon participant-reported clinical history. The data were taken from a study of blood T cell repertoires in COVID-19. Across the whole study: Some COVID-19 samples were acute and others convalescent; all came from the United States, Italy and Spain. PBMCs, B-cell-depleted T cells, or T cells were the source of the cDNA or gDNA that made up the material.

Original processing methods: Amplification with reference gene primers provided the estimates of nucleated cell counts. Produced via immunoSEQ multiplex PCR; TCRdb's table is partial and in-frame only. V and J calls plus clone size are reproduced from that table; the DNA served to infer D and trimming. The sample lists around 160,000 clones; 85% to 90% were seen once. Germline V gene lookup returns CDR1 LGHDT and CDR2 YNNKEL (reference sequence). This CDR3 region has 15 residues. V lost 0 bases, J lost 3 bases, and 2 bases stayed unmatched. What was sequenced was PBMCs or T cells enriched from blood (not recorded which). This TCR came from a woman aged 25 to 39 with acute COVID-19. The J gene is TRBJ2-1, the V gene TRBV3-1 (or the pseudogene TRBV3-2); 7 nucleotides line up with TRBD1. CDR3 DNA: TGTGCCAGCAGCCAAGATGGGGACAGCTACAATGAGCAGTTCTTC. Protein product: CASSQDGDSYNEQFF.